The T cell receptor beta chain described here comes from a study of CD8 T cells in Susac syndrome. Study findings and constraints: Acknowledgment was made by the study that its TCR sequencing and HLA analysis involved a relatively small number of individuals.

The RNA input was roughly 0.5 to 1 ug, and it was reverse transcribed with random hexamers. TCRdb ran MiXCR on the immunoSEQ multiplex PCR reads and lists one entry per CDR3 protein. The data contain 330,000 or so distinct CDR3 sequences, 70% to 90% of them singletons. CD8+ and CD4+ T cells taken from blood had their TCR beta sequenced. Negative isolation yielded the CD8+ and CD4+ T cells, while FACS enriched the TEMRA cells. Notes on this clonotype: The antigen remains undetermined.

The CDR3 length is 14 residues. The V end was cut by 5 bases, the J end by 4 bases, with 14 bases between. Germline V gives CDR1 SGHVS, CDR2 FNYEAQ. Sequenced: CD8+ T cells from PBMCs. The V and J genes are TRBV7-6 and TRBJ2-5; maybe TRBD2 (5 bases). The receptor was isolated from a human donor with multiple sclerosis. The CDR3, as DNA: TGTGCCAGCAGCCCCACTAGTTCCGGAGAGACCCAGTACTTC. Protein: CASSPTSSGETQYF.